Listed here is a single T cell receptor beta chain. Its cognate antigen has yet to be identified. Base qualities are not recorded, but no much larger clone differs from it by a single base. TCRbeta CDR3 regions were amplified from genomic DNA using the immunoSEQ Assay, a bias-controlled multiplex PCR. The paper's data handling went like this. The number of nucleated cells in each sample was estimated from the amplification of reference gene primers within the assay. To quantify the absolute abundance of each unique TCRbeta CDR3 rearrangement, sequence reads were collapsed and filtered. For each sample, productive Simpson clonality was calculated as the square root of Simpson's diversity index over productive rearrangements. In its TCRdb copy, this immuneACCESS table keeps in-frame sequences only and misses some clones. Where compared with another copy, unresolved V genes explain less than half of these, and the others have no known cause. Clone size and the V and J calls come from that table; the DNA yielded D and trimming. For this sample there are 200,000 to 300,000 clones; 84% appear just once. The ten largest account for 1.5% of the sample.

Samples from volunteer blood donors who had recovered from COVID-19 were contributed by a second Seattle source. The collaborating institutions used their own protocols to collect whole blood in K2EDTA tubes. For TCRbeta analysis, collaborator samples were shipped as frozen whole blood, as isolated PBMCs, or as DNA extracted from either sample type. The data are from a study of blood T cell repertoires in COVID-19 (dated by TCRdb to 2018 to 2020). Notes on the research overall: The collaborator samples originated in the United States, Italy and Spain and spanned the acute and convalescent phases of COVID-19. The material from the prospective study consisted of cDNA or gDNA derived from T cells, B-cell-depleted T cells, or PBMCs. Where available, HLA class I and class II types were taken from metadata supplied by the sample provider and were not determined by assay-based typing. A freely available public database, intended as a resource for researchers studying the immune response to SARS-CoV-2, is where the repertoires were released. Sample metadata almost always included a de-identified subject ID, COVID-19 status, age in years and sex. The samples were drawn from two sources: the first 160 participants of the ongoing ImmuneRACE study, and 1,200 or so subjects contributed by 6 global collaborators. Subjects who had been exposed to COVID-19, were actively infected with it, or had recovered from it provided the deeply sampled blood TCRbeta repertoires that made up the dataset. General findings and caveats noted by the study authors: The amount of clinical and demographic metadata varied by source and participant and was provided uncurated.

The sample taken for sequencing was peripheral blood. The sequence was obtained from a middle-aged woman who had recovered from COVID-19.

The sequenced DNA is TGTGCCAGCAGTTTTAACGAGCAGTACTTC. It is translated as CASSFNEQYF. The rearranged chain carries TRBV28 and TRBJ2-7, with the D gene uncertain. CDR1 and CDR2 (MDHEN, SYDVKM) derive from the germline V gene. The junction shows trimming of 3 bases on V and 5 bases on J, plus 2 bases between the germline ends. The CDR3 starts with the cysteine, ends with the phenylalanine, and has 10 residues. Only the CDR3 part of the read is kept: 30 bases, read in frame from the first base.